A selection of T cell receptor beta chains follows, all from one sample in a study of cytomegalovirus exposure and HLA in healthy donors. TCRdb keeps only in-frame clones here, not all; method: immunoSEQ multiplex PCR. The sample holds under 200,000 clones, about 81% seen once. Sequencing was done on a sample of PBMCs. These TCRs come from a woman aged 30 to 39 in good health and CMV-seronegative. The CDR3 runs from the conserved cysteine through the conserved F or W. The order of the fields is J gene, D gene, V gene, CDR3 protein, CDR3 DNA. The D gene is left open where the match is weak.

TRBJ1-3	TRBD1	TRBV29-1	CSVEVTGGGNTIYF	TGCAGCGTTGAAGTGACAGGGGGCGGAAACACCATATATTTT
TRBJ2-7	TRBD1	TRBV6-1	CANKGQGYEQYF	TGTGCCAACAAAGGACAGGGCTACGAGCAGTACTTC
TRBJ1-2	.	TRBV5-1	CASSLGQVKDGYTF	TGCGCCAGCAGCTTGGGGCAGGTCAAAGATGGCTACACCTTC
TRBJ1-2	TRBD1	TRBV29-1	CSVGTGVGGYTF	TGCAGCGTTGGAACAGGGGTTGGCGGCTACACCTTC
TRBJ1-6	TRBD1	TRBV29-1	CSVRQGNNSPLHF	TGCAGCGTTCGACAGGGTAATAATTCACCCCTCCACTTT
TRBJ2-1	TRBD2	TRBV6-5	CASSFSGLVNEQFF	TGTGCCAGCAGTTTTAGCGGGTTGGTCAATGAGCAGTTCTTC
TRBJ2-3	TRBD2	TRBV2	CASSVLAGTDTQYF	TGTGCCAGCAGTGTTCTAGCGGGCACAGATACGCAGTATTTT
TRBJ2-5	.	TRBV18	CASSPRRGRGETQYF	TGTGCCAGCTCACCACGGAGGGGGCGCGGAGAGACCCAGTACTTC
TRBJ2-1	.	TRBV28	CASSLGAGLGEQFF	TGTGCCAGCAGTTTAGGGGCAGGGTTGGGTGAGCAGTTCTTC
TRBJ1-4	TRBD1	TRBV13	CASSFSTGWATNEKLFF	TGTGCCAGCAGCTTCTCGACAGGGTGGGCAACTAATGAAAAACTGTTTTTT